This TCR beta chain is from a study of tumor-infiltrating lymphocytes in primary liver carcinoma. This clonotype is a singleton in its sample. Possible read error: a much larger clone is one base away. They got blood RNA out of unsorted whole blood and also pulled out germline DNA. TCR beta cDNA was made from roughly 450 ng total RNA with a constant-region primer. ARM-PCR was slightly modified, and three nested multiplex PCR rounds with it gave rise to the TCR beta libraries. TCRdb passed the multiplex PCR reads through MiXCR, listing each CDR3 protein once. The sample has fewer than 250,000 distinct CDR3 sequences; approximately 64% are singletons. Input material: peripheral blood. The clonotype comes from a woman aged 60-75 years with primary liver carcinoma and hepatitis B virus infection.

The CDR3 DNA is TGTGCCAGCAGTGAGACCGCGAACATCGGGGAGCTGTTTTTT. It codes for CASSETANIGELFF. The genes are TRBV2 and TRBJ2-2; D is unclear. CDR1 is SNHLY, CDR2 FYNNEI, per germline. This CDR3 comprises 14 residues.